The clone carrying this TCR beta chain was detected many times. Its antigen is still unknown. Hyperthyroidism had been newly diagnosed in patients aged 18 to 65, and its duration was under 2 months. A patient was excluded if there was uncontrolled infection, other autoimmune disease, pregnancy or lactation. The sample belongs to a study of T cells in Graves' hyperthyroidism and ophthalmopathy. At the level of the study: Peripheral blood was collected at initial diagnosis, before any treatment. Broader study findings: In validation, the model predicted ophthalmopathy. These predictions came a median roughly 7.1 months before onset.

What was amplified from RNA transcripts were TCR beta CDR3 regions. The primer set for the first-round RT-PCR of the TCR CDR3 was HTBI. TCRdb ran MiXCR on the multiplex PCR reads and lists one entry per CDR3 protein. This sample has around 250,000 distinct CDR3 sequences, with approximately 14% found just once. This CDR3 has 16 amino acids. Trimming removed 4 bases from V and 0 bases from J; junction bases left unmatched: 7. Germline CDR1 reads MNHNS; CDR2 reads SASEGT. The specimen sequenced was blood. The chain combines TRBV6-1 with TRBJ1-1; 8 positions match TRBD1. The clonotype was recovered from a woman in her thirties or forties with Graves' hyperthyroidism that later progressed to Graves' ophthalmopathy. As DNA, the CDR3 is TGTGCCAGCAGTGCGTGGACAGGGAGAATGAACACTGAAGCTTTCTTT. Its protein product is CASSAWTGRMNTEAFF.